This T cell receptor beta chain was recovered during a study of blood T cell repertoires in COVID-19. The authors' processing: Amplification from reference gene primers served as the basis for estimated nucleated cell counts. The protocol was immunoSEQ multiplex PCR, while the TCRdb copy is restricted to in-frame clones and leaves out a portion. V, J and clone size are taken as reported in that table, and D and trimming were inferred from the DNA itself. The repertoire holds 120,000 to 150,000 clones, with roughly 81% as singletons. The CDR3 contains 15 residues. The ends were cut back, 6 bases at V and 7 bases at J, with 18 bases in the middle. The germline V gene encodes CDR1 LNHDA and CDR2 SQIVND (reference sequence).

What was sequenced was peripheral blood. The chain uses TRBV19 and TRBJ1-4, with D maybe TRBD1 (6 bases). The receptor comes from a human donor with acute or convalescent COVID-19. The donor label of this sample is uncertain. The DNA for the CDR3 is TGTGCCAGTAGGGCTTTGGTCAGGGGAAGTGAAAAACTGTTTTTT. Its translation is CASRALVRGSEKLFF.